The 9 T cell receptor beta chains below were found in one sample sequenced in a study of beta chain features in type 1 diabetes listed by TCRdb under 2018. The library was obtained by the immunoSEQ multiplex PCR assay. The entire amount of isolated RNA was reverse transcribed using the High Capacity cDNA Reverse Transcription Kit, so the sequenced TCRB transcripts were expressed ones. Here the immuneACCESS table is served through TCRdb, limited to in-frame sequences with V and J called. Missing clones are a known gap in these copies; in checked studies unresolved V genes cover under half, and the rest lacks a known reason. Counted in this sample were 860,000 or so clones; 15% to 20% of them appeared once. The ten largest clones capture 0.02% to 0.025% of the sample. What was sequenced was naive CD4+ T cells from blood. The cell subset or site label here, explained by the study, means: true naive CD4+ T cells. Receptors were obtained from a woman between 18 and 30 years old in good health.

The V and J genes are TRBV6-5 and TRBJ2-7; TRBD2 matches 7 bases. The V segment lost 5 bases and the J segment 2 bases; nucleotides outside the gene matches: 3. CDR3 size: 13 residues. Germline V gives CDR1 MNHEY, CDR2 SVGAGI. In nucleotides, the CDR3 is TGTGCCAGCAGTGACCGGGGGGCCTACGAGCAGTACTTC. It encodes CASSDRGAYEQYF.

This chain connects TRBV7-2 to TRBJ2-2; D is unclear. Germline CDR1 and CDR2: SGHTA and FQGNSA. The V and J ends lost 5 bases and 7 bases respectively, with 29 bases between them. The length of the CDR3 is 19 residues. Here the CDR3 DNA reads TGTGCCAGCAGCCCGCGGCCACGCCCCCGGGTGTCCTTGGGCGGGGAGCTGTTTTTT. The encoded protein is CASSPRPRPRVSLGGELFF.

Note on this clone: Compared with germline, one end of the junction differs, possibly owing to a read error. The rearrangement joins TRBV20-1 to TRBJ2-7, with a possible D match to TRBD2 (5 bases). Germline V gives CDR1 DFQATT, CDR2 SNEGSKA (reference sequence). The CDR3 has 11 amino acids. The CDR3 sequence: CGAREHYEQYF. Written as DNA, the CDR3 is TGCGGTGCTAGGGAGCACTACGAGCAGTACTTC.

This chain joins TRBV19 and TRBJ2-3; TRBD2 agrees at 10 bases. CDR1 is LNHDA, CDR2 SQIVND, per germline (reference sequence). The ends lost 4 bases at V and 5 bases at J; junction bases unmatched: 6. This CDR3 is 15 amino acids long. The CDR3 nucleotides read TGTGCCAGTAGTAAAGCTAGCGGGAGAGGAGATACGCAGTATTTT. It encodes CASSKASGRGDTQYF.

This clone was detected a few times. The V call is TRBV9, the J call TRBJ2-3; 11 bases align to TRBD2. V was pared by 6 bases and J by 3 bases, with 6 bases of the junction left unmatched. CDR1 and CDR2 from the germline V gene are SGDLS and YYNGEE. The CDR3 is made up of 15 amino acids. The CDR3 coding sequence is TGTGCCAGCAACCCCGGGACTAGCGGAACAGATACGCAGTATTTT. This gives the protein CASNPGTSGTDTQYF. Drawing the rest from reference TRBV9 and TRBJ2-3, the complete variable domain is DSGVTQTPKHLITATGQRVTLRCSPRSGDLSVYWYQQSLDQGLQFLIQYYNGEERAKGNILERFSAQQFPDLHSELNLSSLELGDSALYFCASNPGTSGTDTQYFGPGTRLTVL.

The V call is TRBV19, the J call TRBJ2-1; a possible D gene is TRBD1 (5 bases). The germline V gene encodes CDR1 LNHDA and CDR2 SQIVND (reference sequence). V gave up 1 base and J gave up 9 bases, with 10 bases separating them. CDR3 length: 13 residues. Here the CDR3 reads CASSIVGRVEQFF. The CDR3 DNA reads TGTGCCAGTAGTATAGTGGGCAGGGTTGAGCAGTTCTTC.

Only a few counts were recorded for this clone. The V and J genes are TRBV9 and TRBJ2-5, with D possibly being TRBD2 (7 bases). This CDR3 is built from 17 residues. Germline V lookup: CDR1 SGDLS, CDR2 YYNGEE. Trimming left V 0 bases short and J 1 base short, with 16 bases between. DNA for the CDR3: TGTGCCAGCAGCGTAGCTGCGGGGGCCACTTTCCAAGAGACCCAGTACTTC. This translates into CASSVAAGATFQETQYF.

The chain recombines TRBV18 with TRBJ2-1, with 10 positions matching TRBD2. The V segment lost 3 bases and the J segment 3 bases; nucleotides outside the gene matches: 5. CDR3 length equals 16 residues. Germline CDR1 and CDR2: KGHSH and LQKENI. CDR3 bases: TGTGCCAGCTCACCTTCCCGGACTAGCGGCTACAATGAGCAGTTCTTC. Protein: CASSPSRTSGYNEQFF. Full variable domain (remainder filled in from reference TRBV18 and TRBJ2-1): NAGVMQNPRHLVRRRGQEARLRCSPMKGHSHVYWYRQLPEEGLKFMVYLQKENIIDESGMPKERFSAEFPKEGPSILRIQQVVRGDSAAYFCASSPSRTSGYNEQFFGPGTRLTVL.

The genes are TRBV9 and TRBJ2-1; TRBD1 might be the D (5 bases). This CDR3 has 14 amino acids. The V end lost 3 bases, the J end lost 2 bases, and 9 bases lay between the germline ends. Germline assignment: CDR1 SGDLS and CDR2 YYNGEE. This CDR3 is CASSARQTYNEQFF. CDR3 DNA sequence: TGTGCCAGCAGCGCCCGACAGACCTACAATGAGCAGTTCTTC.